This entry lists 20 T cell receptor beta chains sequenced from one sample in a study of somatic mutations in T cells in chronic GVHD. TCRdb keeps only in-frame clones here, not all; method: immunoSEQ multiplex PCR. The profile covers approximately 14,000 clones, with 78% appearing a single time and about 34% taken by the ten largest. The sample taken for sequencing was Vbeta20-negative CD4+ T cells from blood. Receptors originate from a male patient aged 50 or older with chronic graft-versus-host disease. Some T cells may trace back to the graft donor.

This chain joins TRBV9 and TRBJ2-5; 9 bases agree with TRBD2. CDR3 length equals 17 residues. V gave up 2 bases and J gave up 2 bases; unmatched junction bases: 10. Germline CDR1 SGDLS, CDR2 YYNGEE. The CDR3 DNA is TGTGCCAGCAGCGTGACTAGCGGTGGAATACGGCAAGAGACCCAGTACTTC. Amino acids: CASSVTSGGIRQETQYF.

This rearrangement joins TRBV6-1 to TRBJ1-2; 8 nucleotides agree with TRBD1. CDR1 is MNHNS, CDR2 SASEGT, per germline. The J segment lost 4 bases and the V segment lost 1 base, leaving 20 bases of the junction unmatched. The length of the CDR3 is 20 residues. CDR3 nucleotide sequence: TGTGCCAGCAGTGAAGAGGTGATTGGGTCAGGGGGCTTGCGGCGCTATGGCTACACCTTC. Its protein product is CASSEEVIGSGGLRRYGYTF.

J is TRBJ2-5 and V is TRBV7-2, with 10 bases lining up with TRBD1. After removal of 5 bases from V and 5 bases from J, the junction contained 5 bases not matched to a gene. CDR3 length equals 14 residues. CDR1 is SGHTA and CDR2 is FQGNSA in the germline V gene. The CDR3 loop is CASSPDRGRETQYF. CDR3 nucleotides: TGTGCCAGCAGCCCAGACAGGGGGCGGGAGACCCAGTACTTC.

The chain is built from TRBV19 and TRBJ2-3, with 11 bases fitting TRBD2. V was clipped by 7 bases and J by 4 bases; unmatched bases: 7. Germline-derived CDR1 and CDR2 are LNHDA and SQIVND (reference sequence). The CDR3 has 15 amino acids. CDR3 region: CASTMGTSGSDTQYF. The CDR3 DNA is TGTGCCAGTACCATGGGGACTAGCGGCTCAGATACGCAGTATTTT.

This sequence joins TRBV18 and TRBJ1-4; D call uncertain. Germline CDR1 is KGHSH and CDR2 is LQKENI. The CDR3 is 14 amino acids. Trimming removed 3 bases at V and 4 bases at J, with 9 bases between. The CDR3 DNA is TGTGCCAGCTCACCTGAGACAAGTAATGAAAAACTGTTTTTT. It specifies CASSPETSNEKLFF.

The chain couples TRBV20-1 to TRBJ1-2; D remains ambiguous. Trimming left V 6 bases short and J 6 bases short, with 11 bases between. In germline, CDR1 is DFQATT, CDR2 SNEGSKA (reference sequence). This CDR3 region has 11 residues. DNA for the CDR3: TGCAGTGCCCCCCGTCCAGATGGCTACACCTTC. Its translation: CSAPRPDGYTF.

The chain uses TRBV11-2 and TRBJ2-5; a weak D match, TRBD1 (5 bases). The DNA end is more similar to TRBJ2-7, so the J call may be wrong. The CDR3 runs to 13 residues. Germline CDR1 is SGHAT and CDR2 is FQNNGV. CDR3 sequence (DNA): TGTGCCGCAAAACCAACAGGAGCCTACGAGCAGTACTTC. It encodes CAAKPTGAYEQYF.

In its sample, this clone was seen a few times. This sequence joins TRBV19 and TRBJ2-2; maybe TRBD1 (6 bases). CDR1 and CDR2 (germline): LNHDA, SQIVND (reference sequence). The V and J ends lost 7 bases and 5 bases respectively, with 17 bases between them. The CDR3 is 15 amino acids. The CDR3 nucleotides read TGTGCCAGTACCCTACCCCAGGGGACAACCGGGGAGCTGTTTTTT. This codes for CASTLPQGTTGELFF.

V is TRBV18 and J is TRBJ2-2, with 9 bases that match TRBD1. The germline CDR1 and CDR2 sequences are KGHSH and LQKENI. Trimming took 3 bases from V and 3 from J; bases not matched to a gene: 8. The CDR3 has 17 residues. The CDR3 DNA reads as TGTGCCAGCTCACCCTTCTCACAGGGGGCGCACACCGGGGAGCTGTTTTTT. Protein product: CASSPFSQGAHTGELFF. The full variable domain, completed using reference TRBV18 and TRBJ2-2, is NAGVMQNPRHLVRRRGQEARLRCSPMKGHSHVYWYRQLPEEGLKFMVYLQKENIIDESGMPKERFSAEFPKEGPSILRIQQVVRGDSAAYFCASSPFSQGAHTGELFFGEGSRLTVL.

This chain joins TRBV27 and TRBJ2-7, with 8 bases matching TRBD1. The trim removed 2 bases at V and 5 bases at J, leaving 5 bases unmatched. Germline CDR1 reads MNHEY; CDR2 reads SMNVEV (reference sequence). The CDR3 has 14 residues. The CDR3 DNA follows: TGTGCCAGCAGTTTAGGGGACAGGAGGGACGAGCAGTACTTC. Residues: CASSLGDRRDEQYF.

This chain uses TRBV11-3 with TRBJ2-3; TRBD2 might be the D (6 bases). CDR3 length equals 13 residues. The V end was cut by 5 bases, the J end by 4 bases, with 10 bases between. Per germline, CDR1 SGHNT and CDR2 YENEEA. CDR3 loop: CASSPGGSDTQYF. The DNA of the CDR3 is TGTGCCAGCAGCCCCGGGGGTTCAGATACGCAGTATTTT.

This clone has a handful of counts. This chain joins TRBV6-5 and TRBJ1-2; 8 nucleotides align to TRBD1. CDR3 length: 13 residues. Germline loops: CDR1 MNHEY, CDR2 SVGAGI. J lost 8 bases, V lost 7 bases, and 9 bases had no gene match. The CDR3 region is CASISTGAYGYTF. CDR3 DNA: TGTGCCAGCATCTCGACAGGGGCTTACGGCTACACCTTC.

The chain is built from TRBV5-4 and TRBJ1-2; D unresolved. V gave up 6 bases and J gave up 3 bases, with 3 bases separating them. Per germline, CDR1 SGHNT and CDR2 YYREEE (reference sequence). This CDR3 comprises 10 residues. In DNA, the CDR3 is TGTGCCAGCACCGACTATGGCTACACCTTC. Translation gives CASTDYGYTF.

The chain couples TRBV6-1 to TRBJ2-3, with 7 bases fitting TRBD2. The CDR3 loop spans 14 amino acids. Looked up from germline, CDR1 is MNHNS and CDR2 is SASEGT. The trim removed 4 bases at V and 4 bases at J, leaving 5 bases unmatched. The CDR3 region is CASSAQSGADTQYF. As DNA, the CDR3 is TGTGCCAGCAGTGCGCAGAGCGGGGCAGATACGCAGTATTTT.

The rearrangement links TRBV2 to TRBJ2-3, with TRBD2 matching over 7 bases. This CDR3 contains 15 residues. The V gene end was trimmed by 8 bases and the J gene end by 5 bases; junction bases not matched to a gene: 13. Germline CDR1 SNHLY, CDR2 FYNNEI. The CDR3 protein is CASQPSTGGGDTQYF. The DNA for the CDR3 is TGTGCCAGCCAACCTTCGACGGGGGGTGGAGATACGCAGTATTTT.

This chain uses TRBV18 with TRBJ2-1; 7 bases are shared with TRBD2. V dropped 3 bases and J dropped 4; count of bases not matched to a gene: 3. The CDR3 is 14 amino acids. Germline-derived CDR1 and CDR2 are KGHSH and LQKENI. DNA for the CDR3: TGTGCCAGCTCACCGAGCGGGGCGTACAATGAGCAGTTCTTC. This gives the protein CASSPSGAYNEQFF.

This chain uses TRBV5-6 with TRBJ2-7; D might be TRBD1 (5 bases). The CDR3 sequence is 12 residues long. V was trimmed by 4 bases and J by 7 bases, leaving 12 bases between them. Germline values: CDR1 SGHDT, CDR2 YYEEEE. The CDR3 DNA reads as TGTGCCAGCAGCGGCAGGGTGGGGGAGCAGTACTTC. Amino acid sequence: CASSGRVGEQYF.

The chain links TRBV6-5 to TRBJ1-2, with 9 bases identical to TRBD1. Looked up from germline, CDR1 is MNHEY and CDR2 is SVGAGI. The trim removed 8 bases at V and 5 bases at J, leaving 6 bases unmatched. The CDR3 is made up of 13 amino acids. The CDR3 DNA follows: TGTGCCAGCGGGCCGGGACAGGGTTATGGCTACACCTTC. Protein: CASGPGQGYGYTF.

This sequence joins TRBV7-9 and TRBJ2-3; 7 bases are shared with TRBD1. This CDR3 is 16 amino acids long. V was pared by 4 bases and J by 4 bases, with 11 bases of the junction left unmatched. Germline V gives CDR1 SEHNR, CDR2 FQNEAQ (reference sequence). The CDR3 reads CASSSVGQAPPDTQYF. DNA of the CDR3: TGTGCCAGCAGCTCAGTAGGACAGGCCCCCCCAGATACGCAGTATTTT.

The genes are TRBV7-9 and TRBJ2-2; 8 bases match TRBD1. With 5 bases clipped from V and 4 bases from J, the junction kept 9 bases outside the gene matches. The CDR3 has 16 amino acids. CDR1 and CDR2 (germline): SEHNR, FQNEAQ (reference sequence). CDR3 in amino acids: CASSPRGQGGTGELFF. DNA for the CDR3: TGTGCCAGCAGCCCAAGAGGACAGGGTGGCACCGGGGAGCTGTTTTTT.